A selection of T cell receptor beta chains follows, all from one sample in a study of cytomegalovirus exposure and HLA in healthy donors. Repertoires were generated with immunoSEQ multiplex PCR, while TCRdb's copy carries only in-frame clones and drops some. The sample consists of about 90,000 clones, about three fifths of them appearing once. Sequenced sample: PBMCs. Receptors originate from a man younger than 40 in good health and CMV-seronegative. The CDR3 runs from the conserved cysteine through the conserved F or W. D genes are given only for firm matches. Expanded clones get a size class; other rows say once, few or many, or leave the size out.

V: TRBV20-1
size: few
J: TRBJ2-7
D: NA
length: 11
DNA: TGCAGTGCTTTCAGGGTCTACGAGCAGTACTTC
CDR3: CSAFRVYEQYF

V: TRBV4-1
size: few
J: TRBJ2-1
D: NA
length: 15
DNA: TGCGCCAGCAGCTTGGAGCGCTTCTCCTACAATGAGCAGTTCTTC
CDR3: CASSLERFSYNEQFF

V: TRBV2
size: few
J: TRBJ2-1
D: NA
length: 11
DNA: TGTGCCAGCGAGAAAGACAATGAGCAGTTCTTC
CDR3: CASEKDNEQFF

V: TRBV18
size: NA
J: TRBJ2-7
D: TRBD2
length: 15
DNA: TGTGCCAGCTCGCCCCGGACTAGCGGGAGCTACGAGCAGTACTTC
CDR3: CASSPRTSGSYEQYF

V: TRBV7-3
size: few
J: TRBJ2-7
D: TRBD2
length: 16
DNA: TGTGCCAGCAGCTTAGGGACTAGCGGGAGGGCCAACGAGCAGTACTTC
CDR3: CASSLGTSGRANEQYF

V: TRBV27
size: NA
J: TRBJ2-1
D: TRBD2
length: 15
DNA: TGTGCCAGCAGGAAGACTAGCGGGAGGGCTAATGAGCAGTTCTTC
CDR3: CASRKTSGRANEQFF

V: TRBV6-5
size: NA
J: TRBJ1-3
D: NA
length: 15
DNA: TGTGCCAGCAGGCCCGCAGGGGACCCTGGAAACACCATATATTTT
CDR3: CASRPAGDPGNTIYF

V: TRBV6-4
size: NA
J: TRBJ2-1
D: NA
length: 16
DNA: TGTGCCAGCAGTGAGTGGAAGGACTCCGACTACAATGAGCAGTTCTTC
CDR3: CASSEWKDSDYNEQFF

V: TRBV30
size: NA
J: TRBJ2-7
D: TRBD1
length: 13
DNA: TGTGCCTGGAGCCCGGGACAGTCGTACGAGCAGTACTTC
CDR3: CAWSPGQSYEQYF

V: TRBV7-6
size: NA
J: TRBJ2-7
D: TRBD2
length: 15
DNA: TGTGCCAGCGGCCCCGCCCAGCGGGAGGTGGGCGAGCAGTACTTC
CDR3: CASGPAQREVGEQYF

V: TRBV6-1
size: NA
J: TRBJ2-1
D: TRBD1
length: 12
DNA: TGTGCCAGCAGTGAGGTGACAGGGATCAAGTTCTTC
CDR3: CASSEVTGIKFF

V: TRBV5-1
size: NA
J: TRBJ2-1
D: TRBD1
length: 16
DNA: TGCGCCAGCAGCACGACAGGGTCGCCGGGGTACAATGAGCAGTTCTTC
CDR3: CASSTTGSPGYNEQFF

V: TRBV6-1
size: NA
J: TRBJ1-1
D: NA
length: 13
DNA: TGTGCCGGCAGGAAGACAGAATACACTGAAGCTTTCTTT
CDR3: CAGRKTEYTEAFF